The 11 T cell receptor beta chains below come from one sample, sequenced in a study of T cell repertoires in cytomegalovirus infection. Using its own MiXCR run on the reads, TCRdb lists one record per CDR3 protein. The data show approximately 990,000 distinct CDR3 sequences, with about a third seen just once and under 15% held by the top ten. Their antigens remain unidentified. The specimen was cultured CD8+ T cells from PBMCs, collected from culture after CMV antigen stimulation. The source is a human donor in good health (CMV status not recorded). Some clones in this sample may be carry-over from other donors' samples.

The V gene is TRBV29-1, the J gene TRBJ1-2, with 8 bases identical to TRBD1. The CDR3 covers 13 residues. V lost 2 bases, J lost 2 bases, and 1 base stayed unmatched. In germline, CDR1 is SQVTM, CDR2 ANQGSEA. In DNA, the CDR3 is TGCAGCGTTGAACGACAGGGGAACTATGGCTACACCTTC. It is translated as CSVERQGNYGYTF.

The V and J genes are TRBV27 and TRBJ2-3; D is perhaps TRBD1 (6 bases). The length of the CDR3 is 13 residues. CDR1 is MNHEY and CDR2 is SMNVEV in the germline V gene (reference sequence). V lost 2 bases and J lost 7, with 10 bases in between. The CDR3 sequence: CASSLARDNTQYF. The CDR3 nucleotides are TGTGCCAGCAGTTTAGCCCGGGACAATACGCAGTATTTT.

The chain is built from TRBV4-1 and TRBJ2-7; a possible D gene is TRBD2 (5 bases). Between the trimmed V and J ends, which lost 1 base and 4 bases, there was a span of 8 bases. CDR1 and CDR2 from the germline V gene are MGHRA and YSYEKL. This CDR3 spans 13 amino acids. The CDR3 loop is CASSQGTGYEQYV. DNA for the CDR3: TGCGCCAGCAGCCAAGGTACGGGATACGAGCAGTACGTC.

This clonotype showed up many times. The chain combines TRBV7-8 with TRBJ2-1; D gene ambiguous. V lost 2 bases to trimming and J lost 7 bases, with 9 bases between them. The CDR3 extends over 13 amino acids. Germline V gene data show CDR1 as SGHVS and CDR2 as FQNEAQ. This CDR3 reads CASSLFGPNEQFF. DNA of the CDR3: TGTGCCAGCAGCTTATTCGGGCCGAATGAGCAGTTCTTC.

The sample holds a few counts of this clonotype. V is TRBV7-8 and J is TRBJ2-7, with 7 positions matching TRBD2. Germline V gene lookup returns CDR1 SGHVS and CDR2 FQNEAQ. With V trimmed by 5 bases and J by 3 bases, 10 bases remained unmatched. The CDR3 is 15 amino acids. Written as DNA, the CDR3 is TGTGCCAGCAGCCGGGGCCGGGACTACCGCTACGAGCAGTACTTC. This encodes CASSRGRDYRYEQYF.

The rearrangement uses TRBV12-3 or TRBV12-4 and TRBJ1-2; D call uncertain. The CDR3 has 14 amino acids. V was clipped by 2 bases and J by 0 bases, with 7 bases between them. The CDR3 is CASSLRTTNYGYTF. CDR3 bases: TGTGCCAGCAGTTTAAGGACCACTAACTATGGCTACACCTTC.

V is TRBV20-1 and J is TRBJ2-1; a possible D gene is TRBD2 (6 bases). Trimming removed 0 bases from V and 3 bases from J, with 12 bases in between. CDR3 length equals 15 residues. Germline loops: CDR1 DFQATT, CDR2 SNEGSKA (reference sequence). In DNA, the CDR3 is TGCAGTGCTAGAGATTTGCGGGGAGACTACAATGAGCAGTTCTTC. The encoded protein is CSARDLRGDYNEQFF.

The CDR3 region is CASSQEPGNWNQPQHF. As DNA, the CDR3 is TGCGCCAGCAGCCAAGAACCGGGGAATTGGAATCAGCCCCAGCATTTT. This chain uses TRBV4-1 with TRBJ1-5; D not certain. Trimming cost V 0 bases and J 4 bases, with 13 bases left between them. This CDR3 is 16 amino acids long. Germline CDR1 is MGHRA and CDR2 is YSYEKL.

In nucleotides, the CDR3 is TGTGCCAGCAGTCCTGACAGGATTAACTATGGCTACACCTTC. It codes for CASSPDRINYGYTF. The gene calls are TRBV28 and TRBJ1-2, with D perhaps matching TRBD1 (6 bases). The CDR3 has 14 residues. The germline gives CDR1 MDHEN, CDR2 SYDVKM. The ends were cut back, 5 bases at V and 1 base at J, with 11 bases in the middle.

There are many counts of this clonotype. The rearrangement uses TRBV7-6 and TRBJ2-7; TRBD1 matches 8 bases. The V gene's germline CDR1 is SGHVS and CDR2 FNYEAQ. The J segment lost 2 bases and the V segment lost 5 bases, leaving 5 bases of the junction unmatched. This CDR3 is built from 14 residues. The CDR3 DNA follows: TGTGCCAGCAGCGTTGGACAGGGCCCCTACGAGCAGTACGTC. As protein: CASSVGQGPYEQYV.

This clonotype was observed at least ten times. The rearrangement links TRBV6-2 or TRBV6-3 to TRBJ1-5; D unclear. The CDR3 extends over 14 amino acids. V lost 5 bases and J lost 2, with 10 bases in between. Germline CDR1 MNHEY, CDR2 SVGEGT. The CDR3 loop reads CASSQSWGNQPQHF. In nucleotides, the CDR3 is TGTGCCAGCAGTCAGTCCTGGGGCAATCAGCCCCAGCATTTT.